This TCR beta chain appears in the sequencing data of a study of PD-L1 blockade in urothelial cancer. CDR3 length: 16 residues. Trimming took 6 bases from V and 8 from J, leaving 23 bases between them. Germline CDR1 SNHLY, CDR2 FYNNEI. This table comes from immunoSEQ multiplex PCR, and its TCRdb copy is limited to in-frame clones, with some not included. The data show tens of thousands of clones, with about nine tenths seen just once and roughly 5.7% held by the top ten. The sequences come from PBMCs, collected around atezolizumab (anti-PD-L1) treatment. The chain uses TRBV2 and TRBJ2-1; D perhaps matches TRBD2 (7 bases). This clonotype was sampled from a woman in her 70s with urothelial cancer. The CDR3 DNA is TGTGCCAGCAGCAATTCGGACAGCACGGCGGGGGATGAGCAGTTCTTC. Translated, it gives CASSNSDSTAGDEQFF.